This passage covers 17 T cell receptor beta chains from one sample sequenced in a study of blood T cell repertoires in COVID-19. TCRdb's copy holds only in-frame clones and misses some; the assay was immunoSEQ multiplex PCR. The sample has approximately 360,000 clones, 70% to 90% seen once. Source material: peripheral blood. These receptors were taken from a man aged 40-55 years with acute or convalescent COVID-19.

The V call is TRBV28, the J call TRBJ1-1; unclear D gene. From germline, CDR1 is MDHEN and CDR2 SYDVKM. V shed 5 bases and J shed 0 bases, with 10 bases lying between them. The CDR3 is made up of 14 amino acids. The CDR3 DNA reads as TGTGCCAGCAGTGCCCAGACACTGAACACTGAAGCTTTCTTT. This translates into CASSAQTLNTEAFF.

V is TRBV3-1 (or the pseudogene TRBV3-2) and J is TRBJ2-7; the match to TRBD1 covers 10 bases. With V trimmed by 1 base and J by 2 bases, 8 bases remained unmatched. CDR3 length: 17 residues. Germline CDR1 reads LGHDT; CDR2 reads YNNKEL (reference sequence). The CDR3 region has the DNA TGTGCCAGCAGCCAAGCTCTTGTAGGACAGGGGGCCTACGAGCAGTACTTC. This gives the protein CASSQALVGQGAYEQYF.

CDR3 amino acids: CASSEGTGNSNQPQHF. In DNA, the CDR3 is TGTGCCAGCAGTGAAGGGACAGGGAATAGCAATCAGCCCCAGCATTTT. V gene TRBV2 combines with J gene TRBJ1-5; 8 nucleotides match TRBD1. Germline CDR1 SNHLY, CDR2 FYNNEI. Trimming cost V 1 base and J 0 bases; bases outside gene matches: 2. This CDR3 contains 16 residues.

This clone came up a few times. The chain couples TRBV11-2 to TRBJ2-7, with 9 positions matching TRBD2. Per germline, CDR1 SGHAT and CDR2 FQNNGV. The CDR3 has 14 amino acids. The J segment lost 3 bases and the V segment lost 4 bases, leaving 4 bases of the junction unmatched. CDR3 nucleotide sequence: TGTGCCAGCAGCTCACGACTAGCGGTCTACGAGCAGTACTTC. It translates to CASSSRLAVYEQYF.

This clone was counted a single time. The chain is built from TRBV27 and TRBJ1-6; 11 bases fit TRBD1. CDR1 is MNHEY, CDR2 SMNVEV, per germline (reference sequence). CDR3 length: 14 residues. The V segment lost 6 bases and the J segment 14 bases; nucleotides outside the gene matches: 9. The CDR3 DNA sequence: TGTGCCAGCAGCGAAGGGACAGGGGGATTCTCCCTCCACTTT. It specifies CASSEGTGGFSLHF.

This sequence joins TRBV4-3 and TRBJ1-2; D may be TRBD1 (6 bases). The CDR3 extends over 14 amino acids. V was pared by 2 bases and J by 1 base, with 8 bases between. Germline V gives CDR1 LGHNA, CDR2 YSLEER. The CDR3 loop is CASSQTGLNYGYTF. The CDR3 DNA follows: TGCGCCAGCAGCCAAACAGGGCTTAACTATGGCTACACCTTC.

This clone was seen a single time. The V call is TRBV7-4, the J call TRBJ1-3; D unclear. The germline CDR1 and CDR2 sequences are SGHVT and SQSDAQ. The CDR3 contains 14 residues. V shed 3 bases and J shed 2 bases, with 8 bases lying between them. The CDR3 protein is CASSFGGTGNTIYF. Here the CDR3 DNA reads TGTGCCAGCAGCTTCGGCGGCACTGGAAACACCATATATTTT.

Of note for this clone: One end of the junction is discordant with germline, which a read error may explain. The gene calls are TRBV7-9 and TRBJ1-2, with 8 bases lining up with TRBD1. This CDR3 contains 12 residues. Germline V gives CDR1 SEHNR, CDR2 FQNEAQ (reference sequence). The CDR3 is CASSLQGASVAF. CDR3 nucleotides: TGTGCCAGCAGCTTACAGGGGGCCTCCGTAGCCTTC.

The V gene is TRBV6-2 or TRBV6-3, the J gene TRBJ2-1; 9 bases fit TRBD2. The germline V gene has CDR1 MNHEY and CDR2 SVGEGT. The V gene end was trimmed by 4 bases and the J gene end by 7 bases; junction bases not matched to a gene: 5. The length of the CDR3 is 14 residues. CDR3 in amino acids: CASSWGGGANEQFF. The CDR3 nucleotides are TGTGCCAGCAGTTGGGGCGGGGGGGCGAATGAGCAGTTCTTC.

The chain is built from TRBV6-2 or TRBV6-3 and TRBJ1-5, with D perhaps TRBD1 (5 bases). Trimming removed 4 bases at V and 7 bases at J, with 20 bases between. The germline CDR1 and CDR2 sequences are MNHEY and SVGEGT. This CDR3 has 16 residues. The CDR3 DNA reads TGTGCCAGCAGTTCCAGCAGTACAGGCGATGGCCAGCCCCAGCATTTT. Translation: CASSSSSTGDGQPQHF.

The rearrangement joins TRBV5-4 to TRBJ2-7; the match to TRBD1 covers 8 bases. Germline V gives CDR1 SGHNT, CDR2 YYREEE (reference sequence). The trim removed 3 bases at V and 2 bases at J, leaving 7 bases unmatched. The CDR3 sequence is 15 residues long. The CDR3 nucleotides are TGTGCCAGCAGCTCTGAGGGACAGGAAACCTACGAGCAGTACTTC. Translated, it gives CASSSEGQETYEQYF.

This CDR3 reads CASSQAVLRASGYNEQFF. The CDR3 nucleotides are TGTGCCAGCAGCCAAGCTGTCCTTCGGGCTAGCGGTTACAATGAGCAGTTCTTC. The chain employs TRBV14 and TRBJ2-1; 7 nucleotides agree with TRBD2. Germline loops: CDR1 SGHDN, CDR2 FVKESK. This CDR3 contains 18 residues. Losses at the gene ends were 1 base for V and 4 bases for J; bases not matched to a gene: 13.

This chain uses TRBV11-2 with TRBJ1-4; no clear D gene. This CDR3 comprises 12 residues. Trimming cost V 1 base and J 8 bases, with 5 bases left between them. In germline, CDR1 is SGHAT, CDR2 FQNNGV. The chain's CDR3 is CASSLVQEKLFF. The CDR3 DNA sequence: TGTGCCAGCAGCTTAGTTCAGGAAAAACTGTTTTTT.

The gene calls are TRBV5-1 and TRBJ2-5; 11 bases are shared with TRBD2. With 0 bases clipped from V and 3 bases from J, the junction kept 4 bases outside the gene matches. CDR1 is SGHRS and CDR2 is YFSETQ in the germline V gene. The CDR3 is 16 residues long. The CDR3 DNA is TGCGCCAGCAGCTTGGAACTAGCGGGAGCGAAAGAGACCCAGTACTTC. Its protein product is CASSLELAGAKETQYF.

V usage is TRBV7-8 and J usage is TRBJ2-5; possibly TRBD1 for D (6 bases). Germline V gene lookup returns CDR1 SGHVS and CDR2 FQNEAQ. V was clipped by 4 bases and J by 2 bases, with 20 bases between them. This CDR3 is built from 17 residues. The DNA for the CDR3 is TGTGCCAGCAGCTCGACATGGACAGTCCAGGCACAAGAGACCCAGTACTTC. Amino acid sequence: CASSSTWTVQAQETQYF.

The chain joins TRBV5-1 to TRBJ1-1; D not certain. The V gene's germline CDR1 is SGHRS and CDR2 YFSETQ. V lost 4 bases and J lost 1, with 8 bases in between. The length of the CDR3 is 13 residues. The CDR3 sequence is CASSDTQNTEAFF. The CDR3 DNA follows: TGCGCCAGCAGCGATACACAGAACACTGAAGCTTTCTTT. Filled out from reference TRBV5-1 and TRBJ1-1, the complete variable domain reads KAGVTQTPRYLIKTRGQQVTLSCSPISGHRSVSWYQQTPGQGLQFLFEYFSETQRNKGNFPGRFSGRQFSNSRSEMNVSTLELGDSALYLCASSDTQNTEAFFGQGTRLTVV.

This chain links TRBV28 with TRBJ2-7; TRBD1 might be the D (6 bases). Germline CDR1 reads MDHEN; CDR2 reads SYDVKM. The CDR3 contains 12 residues. The V gene lost 6 bases and the J gene lost 2 bases, with 8 bases spanning the gap. CDR3 nucleotide sequence: TGTGCCAGCAGAACAGGGACCTACGAGCAGTACTTC. This gives the protein CASRTGTYEQYF.